This record looks at one TCR beta chain sequence and its context. Its specificity is unknown. Trimming removed 0 bases from V and 2 bases from J, with 11 bases in between. This CDR3 is built from 16 residues. Germline assignment: CDR1 MNHNS and CDR2 SASEGT. The sample belongs to a study of graft-versus-host responses after intestinal transplantation. The repertoire was sequenced with immunoSEQ multiplex PCR; TCRdb's copy has only in-frame clones and lacks some. Here the sample spans around 67,000 clones, around 90% being singletons. Sequencing used unstimulated CD8+ T cells sorted from spleen or lymph node cells, obtained before transplant. The receptor was isolated from a human donor who was the organ donor for an intestinal transplant. V and J are TRBV6-1 and TRBJ1-5; D remains ambiguous. CDR3 loop: CASSEAVSEGNQPQHF. The CDR3 DNA reads TGTGCCAGCAGTGAAGCTGTGTCAGAGGGCAATCAGCCCCAGCATTTT.